This TCR beta chain was recovered during a study of T cell changes during pregnancy in multiple sclerosis. Method: immunoSEQ multiplex PCR; TCRdb's copy keeps in-frame clones and lacks some. The sample includes nearly 110,000 clones, less than 95% of them seen just once. The V gene lost 5 bases and the J gene lost 5 bases, with 9 bases spanning the gap. CDR1 and CDR2 (germline): SGHTA, FQGTGA. The CDR3 spans 12 residues. The sequence was collected from a female donor with multiple sclerosis, enrolled in a pregnancy study. Sequencing used peripheral blood, obtained after pregnancy. The rearrangement joins TRBV7-3 to TRBJ2-5; D is ambiguous. DNA for the CDR3: TGTGCCAGCAGCGACACAGAGGAGACCCAGTACTTC. Its translation: CASSDTEETQYF.